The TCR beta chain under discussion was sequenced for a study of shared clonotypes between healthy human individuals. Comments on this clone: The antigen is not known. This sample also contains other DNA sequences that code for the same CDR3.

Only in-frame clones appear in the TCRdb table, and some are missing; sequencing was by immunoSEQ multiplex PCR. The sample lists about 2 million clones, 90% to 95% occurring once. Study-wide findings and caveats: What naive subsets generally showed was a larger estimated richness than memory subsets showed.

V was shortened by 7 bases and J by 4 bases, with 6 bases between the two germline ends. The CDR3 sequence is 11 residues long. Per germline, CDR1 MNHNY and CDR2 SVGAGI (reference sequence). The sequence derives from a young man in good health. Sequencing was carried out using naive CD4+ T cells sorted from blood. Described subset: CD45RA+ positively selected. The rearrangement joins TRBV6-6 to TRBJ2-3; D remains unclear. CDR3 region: CASTSSDTQYF. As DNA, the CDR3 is TGTGCCAGCACCTCTTCAGATACGCAGTATTTT.